This T cell receptor (beta chain) was sequenced during a study of T cell responses to AZD1222 COVID-19 vaccine. Findings and limits, study-wide: Nearly half of the spike-specific TCRs reportedly recognize variant regions that carry no mutations. Baseline seropositivity characterized only a handful of AZD1222 recipients.

Per the germline V gene, CDR1 is SNHLY and CDR2 is FYNNEI. V lost 5 bases and J 0 bases, leaving 14 bases between the germline ends. The CDR3 has 16 residues. This clone has just a few counts. Its target is not known. The assay was immunoSEQ multiplex PCR, and TCRdb's table has in-frame clones only and misses some. This table holds roughly 150,000 clones, 88% found once. This receptor was obtained from an adult in good health. The source was peripheral blood, collected on day 0 of MenACWY control vaccination. This chain joins TRBV2 and TRBJ1-5; tentative D call: TRBD1 (5 bases). CDR3 region: CASSPGGKHSNQPQHF. The CDR3 DNA reads TGTGCCAGCAGTCCCGGGGGGAAACATAGCAATCAGCCCCAGCATTTT.